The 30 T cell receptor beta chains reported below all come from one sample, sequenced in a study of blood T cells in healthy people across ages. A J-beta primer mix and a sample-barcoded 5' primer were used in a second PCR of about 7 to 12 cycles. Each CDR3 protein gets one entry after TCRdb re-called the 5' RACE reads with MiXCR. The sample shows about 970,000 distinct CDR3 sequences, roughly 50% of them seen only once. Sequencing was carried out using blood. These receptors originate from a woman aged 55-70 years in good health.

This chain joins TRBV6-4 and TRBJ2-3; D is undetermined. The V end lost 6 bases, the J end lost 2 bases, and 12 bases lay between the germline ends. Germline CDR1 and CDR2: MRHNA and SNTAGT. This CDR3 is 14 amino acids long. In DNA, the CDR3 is TGTGCCAGCAGCACTTGGTTACACACAGATACGCAGTATTTT. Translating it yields CASSTWLHTDTQYF.

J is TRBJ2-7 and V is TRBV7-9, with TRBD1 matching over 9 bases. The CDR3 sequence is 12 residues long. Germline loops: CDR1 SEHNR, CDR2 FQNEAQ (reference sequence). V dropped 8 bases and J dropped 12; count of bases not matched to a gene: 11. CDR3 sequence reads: CASAQSKGQGYF. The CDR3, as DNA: TGTGCCAGCGCACAATCCAAGGGACAGGGGTACTTC.

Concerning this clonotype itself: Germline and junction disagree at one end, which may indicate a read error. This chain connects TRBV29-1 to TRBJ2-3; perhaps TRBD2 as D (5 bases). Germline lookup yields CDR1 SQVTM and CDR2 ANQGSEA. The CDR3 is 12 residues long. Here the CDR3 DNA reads TGTAGCGTTATGACCAGCACAGATACGCAGTATTTT. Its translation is CSVMTSTDTQYF.

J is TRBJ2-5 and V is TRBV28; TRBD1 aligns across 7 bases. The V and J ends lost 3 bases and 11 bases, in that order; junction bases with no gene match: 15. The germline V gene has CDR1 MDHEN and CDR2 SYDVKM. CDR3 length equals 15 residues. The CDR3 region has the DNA TGTGCCAGCAGTTTGACAGGGCCGGCAAACAATGAGCAGTACTTC. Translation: CASSLTGPANNEQYF.

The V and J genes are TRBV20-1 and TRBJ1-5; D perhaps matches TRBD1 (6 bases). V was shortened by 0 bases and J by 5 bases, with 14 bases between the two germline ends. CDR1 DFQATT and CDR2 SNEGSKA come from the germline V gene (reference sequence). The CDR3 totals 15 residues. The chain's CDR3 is CSARDQGRSDQPQHF. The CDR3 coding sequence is TGCAGTGCTAGAGATCAGGGGCGCTCCGATCAGCCCCAGCATTTT.

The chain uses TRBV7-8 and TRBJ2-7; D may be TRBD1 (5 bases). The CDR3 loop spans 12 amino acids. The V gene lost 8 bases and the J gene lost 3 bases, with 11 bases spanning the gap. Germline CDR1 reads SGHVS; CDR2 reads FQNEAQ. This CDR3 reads CASGQRIYEQYF. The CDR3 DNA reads TGTGCCAGCGGACAACGGATCTACGAGCAGTACTTC.

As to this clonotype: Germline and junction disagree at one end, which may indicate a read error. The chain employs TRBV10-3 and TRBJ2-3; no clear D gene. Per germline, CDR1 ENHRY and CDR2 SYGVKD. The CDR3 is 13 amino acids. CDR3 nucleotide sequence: TGTGCCACCAGTGATAACGGAGCCGATACGCAGTATTTT. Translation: CATSDNGADTQYF.

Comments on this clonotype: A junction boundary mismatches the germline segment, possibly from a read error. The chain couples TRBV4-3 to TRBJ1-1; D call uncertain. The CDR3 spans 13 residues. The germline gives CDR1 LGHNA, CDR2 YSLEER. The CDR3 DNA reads TGTGCCAGCAGTCGGACGGAGAACACTGAAGCTTTCTTT. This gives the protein CASSRTENTEAFF.

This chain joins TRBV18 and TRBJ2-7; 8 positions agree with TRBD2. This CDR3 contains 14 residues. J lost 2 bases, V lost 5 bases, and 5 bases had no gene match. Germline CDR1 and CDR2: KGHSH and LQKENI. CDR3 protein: CASSSSGRPYEQYF. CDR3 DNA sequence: TGTGCCAGCTCATCGAGCGGGAGACCCTACGAGCAGTACTTC. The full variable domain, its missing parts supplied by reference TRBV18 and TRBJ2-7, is NAGVMQNPRHLVRRRGQEARLRCSPMKGHSHVYWYRQLPEEGLKFMVYLQKENIIDESGMPKERFSAEFPKEGPSILRIQQVVRGDSAAYFCASSSSGRPYEQYFGPGTRLTVT.

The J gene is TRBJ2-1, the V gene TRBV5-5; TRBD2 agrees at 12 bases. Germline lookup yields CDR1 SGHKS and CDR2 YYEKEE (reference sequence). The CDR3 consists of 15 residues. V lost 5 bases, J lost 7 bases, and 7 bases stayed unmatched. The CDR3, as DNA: TGTGCCAGCAGAAGGACTAGCGGGAAGAGAAATGAGCAGTTCTTC. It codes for CASRRTSGKRNEQFF.

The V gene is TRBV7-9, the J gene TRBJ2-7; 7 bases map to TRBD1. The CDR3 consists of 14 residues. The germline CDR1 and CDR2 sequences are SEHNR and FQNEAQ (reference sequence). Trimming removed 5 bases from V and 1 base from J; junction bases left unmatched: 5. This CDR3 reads CASSRGRVSYEQYF. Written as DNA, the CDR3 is TGTGCCAGCAGCAGGGGGCGGGTTTCCTACGAGCAGTACTTC. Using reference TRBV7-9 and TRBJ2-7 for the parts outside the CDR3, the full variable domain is DTGVSQNPRHKITKRGQNVTFRCDPISEHNRLYWYRQTLGQGPEFLTYFQNEAQLEKSRLLSDRFSAERPKGSFSTLEIQRTEQGDSAMYLCASSRGRVSYEQYFGPGTRLTVT.

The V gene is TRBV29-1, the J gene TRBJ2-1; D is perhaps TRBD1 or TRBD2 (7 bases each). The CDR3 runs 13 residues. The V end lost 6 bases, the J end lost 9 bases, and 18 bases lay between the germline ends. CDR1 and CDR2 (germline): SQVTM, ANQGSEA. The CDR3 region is CSVVSGGAGEQFF. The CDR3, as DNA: TGCAGCGTCGTGTCAGGGGGGGCCGGTGAGCAGTTCTTC.

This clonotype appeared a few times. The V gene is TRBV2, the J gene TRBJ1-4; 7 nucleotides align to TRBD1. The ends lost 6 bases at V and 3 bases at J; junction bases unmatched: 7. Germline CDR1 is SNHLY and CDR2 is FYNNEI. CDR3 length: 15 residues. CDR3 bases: TGTGCCAGCAGCCCCGGGGGACAGTCTAATGAAAAACTGTTTTTT. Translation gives CASSPGGQSNEKLFF.

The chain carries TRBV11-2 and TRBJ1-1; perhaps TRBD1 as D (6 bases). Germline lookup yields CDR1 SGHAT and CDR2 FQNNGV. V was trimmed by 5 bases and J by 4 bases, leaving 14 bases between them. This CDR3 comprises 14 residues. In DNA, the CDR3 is TGTGCCAGCAGCGTACAGGGTTCCTTCACTGAAGCTTTCTTT. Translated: CASSVQGSFTEAFF.

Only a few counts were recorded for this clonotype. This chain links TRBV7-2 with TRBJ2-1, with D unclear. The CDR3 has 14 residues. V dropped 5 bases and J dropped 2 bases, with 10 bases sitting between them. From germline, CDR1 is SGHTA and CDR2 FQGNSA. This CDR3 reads CASSPVRTYNEQFF. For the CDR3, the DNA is TGTGCCAGCAGCCCGGTCAGGACCTACAATGAGCAGTTCTTC.

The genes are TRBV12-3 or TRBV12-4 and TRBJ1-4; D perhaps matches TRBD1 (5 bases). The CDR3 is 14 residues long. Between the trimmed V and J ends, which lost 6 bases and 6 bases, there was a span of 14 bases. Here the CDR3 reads CASRSTGAHEKLFF. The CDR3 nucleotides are TGTGCCAGCAGATCCACAGGCGCGCATGAAAAACTGTTTTTT.

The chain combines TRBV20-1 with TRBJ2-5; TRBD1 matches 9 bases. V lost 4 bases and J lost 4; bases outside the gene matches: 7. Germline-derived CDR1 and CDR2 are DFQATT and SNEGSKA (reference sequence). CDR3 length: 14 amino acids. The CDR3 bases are TGCAGTGCTAACCGGGACAGGGTGGCAGAGACCCAGTACTTC. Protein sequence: CSANRDRVAETQYF.

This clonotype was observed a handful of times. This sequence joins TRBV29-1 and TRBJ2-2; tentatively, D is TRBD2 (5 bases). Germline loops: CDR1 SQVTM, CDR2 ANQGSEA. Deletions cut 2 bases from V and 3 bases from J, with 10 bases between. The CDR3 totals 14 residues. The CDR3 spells CSVERSGYTGELFF. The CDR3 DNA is TGCAGCGTTGAACGCTCGGGGTACACCGGGGAGCTGTTTTTT.

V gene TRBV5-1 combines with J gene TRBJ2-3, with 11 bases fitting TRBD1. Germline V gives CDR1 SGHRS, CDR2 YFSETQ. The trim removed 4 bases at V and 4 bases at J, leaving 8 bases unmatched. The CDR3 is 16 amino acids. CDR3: CASSLGTGGFADTQYF. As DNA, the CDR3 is TGCGCCAGCAGCCTCGGGACAGGGGGGTTTGCAGATACGCAGTATTTT.

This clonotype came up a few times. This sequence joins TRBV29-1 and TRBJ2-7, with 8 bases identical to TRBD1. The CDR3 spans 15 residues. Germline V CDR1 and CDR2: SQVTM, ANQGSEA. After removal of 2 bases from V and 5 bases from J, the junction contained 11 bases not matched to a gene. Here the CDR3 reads CSVEFSRTGSHEQYF. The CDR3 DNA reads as TGCAGCGTTGAATTTTCTAGGACAGGGTCCCACGAGCAGTACTTC.

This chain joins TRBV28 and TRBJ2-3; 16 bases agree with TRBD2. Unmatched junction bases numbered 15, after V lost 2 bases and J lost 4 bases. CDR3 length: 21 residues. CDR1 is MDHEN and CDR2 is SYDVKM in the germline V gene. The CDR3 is CASSLIWNPGLAGGFSDTQYF. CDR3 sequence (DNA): TGTGCCAGCAGTTTAATTTGGAATCCGGGACTAGCGGGAGGGTTCTCAGATACGCAGTATTTT.

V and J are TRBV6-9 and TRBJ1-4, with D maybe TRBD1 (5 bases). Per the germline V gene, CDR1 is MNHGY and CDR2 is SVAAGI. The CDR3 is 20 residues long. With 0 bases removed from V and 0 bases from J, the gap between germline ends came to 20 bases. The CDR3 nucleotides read TGTGCCAGCAGTTATTCGCCCACACAGGTTACCCATGCAACTAATGAAAAACTGTTTTTT. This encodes CASSYSPTQVTHATNEKLFF.

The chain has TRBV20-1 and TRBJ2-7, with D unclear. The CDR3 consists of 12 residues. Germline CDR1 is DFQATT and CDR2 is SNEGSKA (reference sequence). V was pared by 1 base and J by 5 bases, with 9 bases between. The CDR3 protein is CSARVLDHEQYF. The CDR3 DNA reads TGCAGTGCTAGAGTCCTAGACCACGAGCAGTACTTC.

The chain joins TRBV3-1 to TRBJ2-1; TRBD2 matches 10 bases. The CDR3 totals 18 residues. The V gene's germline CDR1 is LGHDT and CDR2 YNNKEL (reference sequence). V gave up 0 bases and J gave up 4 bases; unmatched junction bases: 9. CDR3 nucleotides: TGTGCCAGCAGCCAAGAGGGGTTAGCGGGGGGTTATTACAATGAGCAGTTCTTC. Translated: CASSQEGLAGGYYNEQFF.

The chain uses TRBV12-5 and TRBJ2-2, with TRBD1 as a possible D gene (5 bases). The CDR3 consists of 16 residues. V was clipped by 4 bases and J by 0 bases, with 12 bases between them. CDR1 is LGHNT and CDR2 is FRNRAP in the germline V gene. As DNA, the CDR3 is TGTGCTAGTGGTTGTCGAGACAGACCGAACACCGGGGAGCTGTTTTTT. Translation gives CASGCRDRPNTGELFF.

DNA for the CDR3: TGTGCCAGCAGCCTTCGTCTAGCGGCACAAGAGACCCAGTACTTC. This encodes CASSLRLAAQETQYF. V gene TRBV7-9 combines with J gene TRBJ2-5; 7 positions match TRBD2. V lost 5 bases, J lost 2 bases, and 8 bases stayed unmatched. The CDR3 extends over 15 amino acids. Per germline, CDR1 SEHNR and CDR2 FQNEAQ (reference sequence).

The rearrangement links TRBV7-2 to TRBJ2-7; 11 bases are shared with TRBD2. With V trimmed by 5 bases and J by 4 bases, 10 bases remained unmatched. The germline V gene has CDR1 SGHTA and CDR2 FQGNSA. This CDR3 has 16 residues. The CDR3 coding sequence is TGTGCCAGCAGCCCGACACCCACTAGCGGGAGTTACGAGCAGTACTTC. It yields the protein CASSPTPTSGSYEQYF.

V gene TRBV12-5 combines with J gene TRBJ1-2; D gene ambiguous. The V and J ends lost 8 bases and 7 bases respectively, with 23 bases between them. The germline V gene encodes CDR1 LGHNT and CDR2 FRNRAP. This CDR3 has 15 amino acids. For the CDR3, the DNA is TGTGCTAGTACCGAAGACAAAAAAGGGAGCTGTGGCTACACCTTC. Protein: CASTEDKKGSCGYTF.

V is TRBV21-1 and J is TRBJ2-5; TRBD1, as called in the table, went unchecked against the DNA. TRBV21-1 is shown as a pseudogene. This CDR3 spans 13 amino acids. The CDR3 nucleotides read TGTGCCAGCAAACAGGCGAGGCAAGAGACCCAGTACTTC. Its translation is CASKQARQETQYF.

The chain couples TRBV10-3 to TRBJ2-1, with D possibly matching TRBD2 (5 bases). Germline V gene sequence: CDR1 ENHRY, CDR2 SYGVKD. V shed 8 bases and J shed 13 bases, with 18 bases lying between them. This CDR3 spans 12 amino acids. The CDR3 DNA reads TGTGCCATCGGGGAGATCGCGGAGACCCAGTTCTTC. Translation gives CAIGEIAETQFF.